These 25 T cell receptor beta chains were all obtained from the same sample, sequenced in a study of cytomegalovirus exposure and HLA in healthy donors. Profiled with immunoSEQ multiplex PCR; TCRdb holds only in-frame clones, not every one. Among approximately 140,000 clones listed, around 85% were seen once. Sequencing used PBMCs. Receptors were obtained from a man aged 18 to 35 in good health and CMV-seronegative.

The V and J genes are TRBV5-1 and TRBJ2-3, with a tentative D call TRBD1 (6 bases). V was clipped by 6 bases and J by 2 bases, with 13 bases between them. The CDR3 has 14 amino acids. Germline CDR1 is SGHRS and CDR2 is YFSETQ. The CDR3 bases are TGCGCCAGCAAGTGGACAGCCTTCACAGATACGCAGTATTTT. This codes for CASKWTAFTDTQYF.

The V gene is TRBV18, the J gene TRBJ2-5, with D perhaps TRBD1 (5 bases). The V gene's germline CDR1 is KGHSH and CDR2 LQKENI. V lost 4 bases to trimming and J lost 1 base, with 10 bases between them. The CDR3 sequence is 14 residues long. The CDR3 nucleotides read TGTGCCAGCTCACGGGGCCAGGCCCAAGAGACCCAGTACTTC. Translating it yields CASSRGQAQETQYF.

The V and J genes are TRBV7-2 and TRBJ2-7, with D perhaps matching TRBD1 (5 bases). CDR3 size: 16 residues. CDR1 and CDR2 from the germline V gene are SGHTA and FQGNSA. Deletions cut 1 base from V and 4 bases from J, with 17 bases between. The CDR3 coding sequence is TGTGCCAGCAGCTTAGATCTGGGGCAGGTGCGTTACGAGCAGTACTTC. Its protein is CASSLDLGQVRYEQYF.

Only one count was recorded for this clone. The genes are TRBV6-5 and TRBJ2-7; 8 bases align to TRBD2. This CDR3 comprises 15 residues. Germline lookup yields CDR1 MNHEY and CDR2 SVGAGI. V gave up 4 bases and J gave up 0 bases; unmatched junction bases: 5. The CDR3 loop is CASSFAGTSSYEQYF. The CDR3 DNA reads TGTGCCAGCAGTTTCGCGGGGACTAGCTCCTACGAGCAGTACTTC.

V and J are TRBV29-1 and TRBJ1-1; D is unresolved. Between the trimmed V and J ends, which lost 4 bases and 6 bases, there was a span of 21 bases. Germline CDR1 reads SQVTM; CDR2 reads ANQGSEA. CDR3 length: 15 amino acids. The CDR3 nucleotides read TGCAGCGTTGGAGCCCTGGGTGGCAGGCGAGCTGAAGCTTTCTTT. It is translated as CSVGALGGRRAEAFF. The full variable domain, with the rest looked up from reference TRBV29-1 and TRBJ1-1, is SAVISQKPSRDICQRGTSLTIQCQVDSQVTMMFWYRQQPGQSLTLIATANQGSEATYESGFVIDKFPISRPNLTFSTLTVSNMSPEDSSIYLCSVGALGGRRAEAFFGQGTRLTVV.

The chain uses TRBV13 and TRBJ1-1, with a possible D match to TRBD1 (5 bases). The CDR3 loop spans 14 amino acids. Germline CDR1 and CDR2: PRHDT and FYEKMQ (reference sequence). The ends were cut back, 3 bases at V and 10 bases at J, with 18 bases in the middle. CDR3 sequence: CASSFQDNGVGAFF. CDR3 DNA: TGTGCCAGCAGCTTCCAGGACAACGGAGTGGGAGCTTTCTTT. The full variable domain, in which reference TRBV13 and TRBJ1-1 provide the parts outside the CDR3, is AAGVIQSPRHLIKEKRETATLKCYPIPRHDTVYWYQQGPGQDPQFLISFYEKMQSDKGSIPDRFSAQQFSDYHSELNMSSLELGDSALYFCASSFQDNGVGAFFGQGTRLTVV.

This clone has just a few counts. The chain joins TRBV9 to TRBJ1-6, with D uncertain. With 2 bases removed from V and 9 bases from J, the gap between germline ends came to 9 bases. Germline loops: CDR1 SGDLS, CDR2 YYNGEE. The CDR3 has 13 amino acids. Here the CDR3 DNA reads TGTGCCAGCAGCGTCGACACGCTTTCACCCCTCCACTTT. Protein sequence: CASSVDTLSPLHF. The whole variable domain, filled in from reference TRBV9 and TRBJ1-6, reads DSGVTQTPKHLITATGQRVTLRCSPRSGDLSVYWYQQSLDQGLQFLIQYYNGEERAKGNILERFSAQQFPDLHSELNLSSLELGDSALYFCASSVDTLSPLHFGNGTRLTVT.

The V and J genes are TRBV2 and TRBJ1-4; D perhaps matches TRBD1 (5 bases). Germline V lookup: CDR1 SNHLY, CDR2 FYNNEI. V dropped 11 bases and J dropped 5 bases, with 21 bases sitting between them. The CDR3 totals 15 residues. The CDR3 coding sequence is TGTGCCGGCAATCTGTGGGGGGGAAGGAATGAAAAACTGTTTTTT. Its translation: CAGNLWGGRNEKLFF.

The sample holds one count of this clone. The genes are TRBV9 and TRBJ1-1; 7 bases match TRBD1. This CDR3 has 15 amino acids. CDR1 and CDR2 (germline): SGDLS, YYNGEE. The V and J ends lost 0 bases and 1 base, in that order; junction bases with no gene match: 3. The CDR3 nucleotides are TGTGCCAGCAGCGTAGCAGGACAGGAGAACACTGAAGCTTTCTTT. Its translation is CASSVAGQENTEAFF.

The chain carries TRBV28 and TRBJ1-2; TRBD1 agrees at 11 bases. Germline lookup yields CDR1 MDHEN and CDR2 SYDVKM. The CDR3 is 14 residues long. V was clipped by 6 bases and J by 8 bases; unmatched bases: 8. The CDR3 DNA is TGTGCCAGCAGGAGGACAGGGGGCGCATGGGGCTACACCTTC. Amino acid sequence: CASRRTGGAWGYTF.

This clone was observed a handful of times. The chain is built from TRBV7-2 and TRBJ2-7, with D possibly TRBD1 on 7 matching bases. CDR1 and CDR2 from the germline V gene are SGHTA and FQGNSA. V lost 11 bases, J lost 4 bases, and 21 bases lay in between. The CDR3 length is 14 residues. CDR3 sequence: CASSSGDSRYEQYF. The CDR3 bases are TGTGCCTCCTCCTCGGGGGACAGCCGATACGAGCAGTACTTC.

This chain joins TRBV18 and TRBJ1-2; the match to TRBD1 covers 9 bases. The germline gives CDR1 KGHSH, CDR2 LQKENI. The CDR3 contains 16 residues. With 2 bases clipped from V and 4 bases from J, the junction kept 8 bases outside the gene matches. The CDR3 sequence is CASSPKTTGGIYGYTF. CDR3 in DNA: TGTGCCAGCTCACCAAAGACGACAGGGGGTATCTATGGCTACACCTTC.

The rearrangement uses TRBV4-1 and TRBJ2-1, with 9 nucleotides matching TRBD1. The V gene's germline CDR1 is MGHRA and CDR2 YSYEKL. After removal of 1 base from V and 6 bases from J, the junction contained 13 bases not matched to a gene. The CDR3 is made up of 18 amino acids. DNA for the CDR3: TGCGCCAGCAGCCAAGGTGGGCCAGGGACAGGGTCTGGCAATGAGCAGTTCTTC. Residues: CASSQGGPGTGSGNEQFF.

This clone was found once. This chain links TRBV28 with TRBJ2-7; D is possibly TRBD1 (6 bases). V lost 3 bases, J lost 2 bases, and 17 bases lay in between. The germline gives CDR1 MDHEN, CDR2 SYDVKM. The CDR3 totals 16 residues. This chain's CDR3 is CASSLLSGASAYEQYF. The DNA for the CDR3 is TGTGCCAGCAGTTTGCTCTCAGGGGCATCGGCCTACGAGCAGTACTTC.

This rearrangement joins TRBV5-1 to TRBJ1-2, with 7 bases aligning to TRBD1. Germline CDR1 is SGHRS and CDR2 is YFSETQ. The CDR3 length is 15 residues. V was pared by 4 bases and J by 0 bases, with 6 bases of the junction left unmatched. This chain's CDR3 is CASSPGDRANYGYTF. The CDR3 DNA follows: TGCGCCAGCAGCCCCGGGGACAGAGCTAACTATGGCTACACCTTC.

The chain combines TRBV30 with TRBJ2-1; 9 bases line up with TRBD2. J gave up 7 bases and V 0 bases, and 4 bases lay outside the gene matches. The CDR3 has 14 residues. Germline values: CDR1 GTSNPN, CDR2 SVGIG (reference sequence). The CDR3 DNA is TGTGCCTGGAGTGTACTAGCGGGTTATAATGAGCAGTTCTTC. Its protein product is CAWSVLAGYNEQFF.

The rearrangement links TRBV19 to TRBJ2-2, with D perhaps TRBD2 (6 bases). Per the germline V gene, CDR1 is LNHDA and CDR2 is SQIVND (reference sequence). V lost 8 bases and J 2 bases, leaving 15 bases between the germline ends. The CDR3 is 15 residues long. The CDR3 sequence: CASPRDFENTGELFF. The CDR3 region has the DNA TGTGCCAGTCCCCGGGACTTCGAAAACACCGGGGAGCTGTTTTTT.

The rearrangement links TRBV6-1 to TRBJ1-4, with D perhaps TRBD1 (6 bases). This CDR3 region has 14 residues. CDR1 and CDR2 (germline): MNHNS, SASEGT. Trimming took off 1 base at V and 3 bases at J, with 6 bases between the two ends. In DNA, the CDR3 is TGTGCCAGCAGTGAAGGGACAGCTAATGAAAAACTGTTTTTT. It specifies CASSEGTANEKLFF.

The chain couples TRBV7-2 to TRBJ2-2; 11 positions match TRBD1. The CDR3 has 14 amino acids. Germline V gene lookup returns CDR1 SGHTA and CDR2 FQGNSA. The trim removed 4 bases at V and 7 bases at J, leaving 2 bases unmatched. The CDR3 sequence: CASSWDRGSGELFF. DNA for the CDR3: TGTGCCAGCAGCTGGGACAGGGGGAGCGGGGAGCTGTTTTTT.

The rearrangement joins TRBV5-1 to TRBJ2-7; D is undetermined. The CDR3 is 15 amino acids. Trimming left V 5 bases short and J 2 bases short, with 17 bases between. CDR1 and CDR2 from the germline V gene are SGHRS and YFSETQ. The CDR3 spells CASRLETVAPYEQYF. The CDR3, as DNA: TGCGCCAGCAGGCTGGAAACAGTCGCCCCCTACGAGCAGTACTTC.

The V call is TRBV2, the J call TRBJ1-1; 11 nucleotides match TRBD1. This CDR3 spans 14 amino acids. From germline, CDR1 is SNHLY and CDR2 FYNNEI. The V gene end was trimmed by 6 bases and the J gene end by 5 bases; junction bases not matched to a gene: 5. The CDR3 DNA is TGTGCCAGCAGAGTAGGGACAGGGGGGACTGAAGCTTTCTTT. Protein: CASRVGTGGTEAFF. The full variable domain, completed using reference TRBV2 and TRBJ1-1, is EPEVTQTPSHQVTQMGQEVILRCVPISNHLYFYWYRQILGQKVEFLVSFYNNEISEKSEIFDDQFSVERPDGSNFTLKIRSTKLEDSAMYFCASRVGTGGTEAFFGQGTRLTVV.

J is TRBJ1-5 and V is TRBV28, with D hard to call. The CDR3 contains 13 residues. V lost 7 bases and J 1 base, leaving 8 bases between the germline ends. Per germline, CDR1 MDHEN and CDR2 SYDVKM. CDR3 nucleotide sequence: TGTGCCAGCAACCTGCGAAGCAATCAGCCCCAGCATTTT. It translates to CASNLRSNQPQHF.

This chain uses TRBV7-2 with TRBJ2-5, with D tentatively TRBD1 (6 bases). Trimming cost V 7 bases and J 2 bases, with 14 bases left between them. The germline V gene has CDR1 SGHTA and CDR2 FQGNSA. CDR3 size: 14 residues. CDR3 protein: CASIGTDRQETQYF. In nucleotides, the CDR3 is TGTGCCAGCATTGGAACGGACAGACAAGAGACCCAGTACTTC.

This chain uses TRBV7-8 with TRBJ2-7; TRBD1 might be the D (6 bases). This CDR3 contains 13 residues. Germline V CDR1 and CDR2: SGHVS, FQNEAQ. V dropped 6 bases and J dropped 7 bases, with 16 bases sitting between them. CDR3 protein: CASRPGTPGEQYF. CDR3 in DNA: TGTGCCAGCAGACCCGGGACACCTGGTGAGCAGTACTTC. The complete variable domain, with remaining parts taken from reference TRBV7-8 and TRBJ2-7, reads GAGVSQSPRYKVAKRGQDVALRCDPISGHVSLFWYQQALGQGPEFLTYFQNEAQLDKSGLPSDRFFAERPEGSVSTLKIQRTQQEDSAVYLCASRPGTPGEQYFGPGTRLTVT.

The table lists this clone with a few counts. The chain couples TRBV12-5 to TRBJ2-4; possible D gene TRBD2, 5 bases. V lost 8 bases and J 2 bases, leaving 13 bases between the germline ends. CDR3 length: 14 residues. CDR1 and CDR2 (germline): LGHNT, FRNRAP. This chain's CDR3 is CASRRSGPKNIQYF. In DNA, the CDR3 is TGTGCTAGTCGTCGGAGCGGCCCCAAAAACATTCAGTACTTC.